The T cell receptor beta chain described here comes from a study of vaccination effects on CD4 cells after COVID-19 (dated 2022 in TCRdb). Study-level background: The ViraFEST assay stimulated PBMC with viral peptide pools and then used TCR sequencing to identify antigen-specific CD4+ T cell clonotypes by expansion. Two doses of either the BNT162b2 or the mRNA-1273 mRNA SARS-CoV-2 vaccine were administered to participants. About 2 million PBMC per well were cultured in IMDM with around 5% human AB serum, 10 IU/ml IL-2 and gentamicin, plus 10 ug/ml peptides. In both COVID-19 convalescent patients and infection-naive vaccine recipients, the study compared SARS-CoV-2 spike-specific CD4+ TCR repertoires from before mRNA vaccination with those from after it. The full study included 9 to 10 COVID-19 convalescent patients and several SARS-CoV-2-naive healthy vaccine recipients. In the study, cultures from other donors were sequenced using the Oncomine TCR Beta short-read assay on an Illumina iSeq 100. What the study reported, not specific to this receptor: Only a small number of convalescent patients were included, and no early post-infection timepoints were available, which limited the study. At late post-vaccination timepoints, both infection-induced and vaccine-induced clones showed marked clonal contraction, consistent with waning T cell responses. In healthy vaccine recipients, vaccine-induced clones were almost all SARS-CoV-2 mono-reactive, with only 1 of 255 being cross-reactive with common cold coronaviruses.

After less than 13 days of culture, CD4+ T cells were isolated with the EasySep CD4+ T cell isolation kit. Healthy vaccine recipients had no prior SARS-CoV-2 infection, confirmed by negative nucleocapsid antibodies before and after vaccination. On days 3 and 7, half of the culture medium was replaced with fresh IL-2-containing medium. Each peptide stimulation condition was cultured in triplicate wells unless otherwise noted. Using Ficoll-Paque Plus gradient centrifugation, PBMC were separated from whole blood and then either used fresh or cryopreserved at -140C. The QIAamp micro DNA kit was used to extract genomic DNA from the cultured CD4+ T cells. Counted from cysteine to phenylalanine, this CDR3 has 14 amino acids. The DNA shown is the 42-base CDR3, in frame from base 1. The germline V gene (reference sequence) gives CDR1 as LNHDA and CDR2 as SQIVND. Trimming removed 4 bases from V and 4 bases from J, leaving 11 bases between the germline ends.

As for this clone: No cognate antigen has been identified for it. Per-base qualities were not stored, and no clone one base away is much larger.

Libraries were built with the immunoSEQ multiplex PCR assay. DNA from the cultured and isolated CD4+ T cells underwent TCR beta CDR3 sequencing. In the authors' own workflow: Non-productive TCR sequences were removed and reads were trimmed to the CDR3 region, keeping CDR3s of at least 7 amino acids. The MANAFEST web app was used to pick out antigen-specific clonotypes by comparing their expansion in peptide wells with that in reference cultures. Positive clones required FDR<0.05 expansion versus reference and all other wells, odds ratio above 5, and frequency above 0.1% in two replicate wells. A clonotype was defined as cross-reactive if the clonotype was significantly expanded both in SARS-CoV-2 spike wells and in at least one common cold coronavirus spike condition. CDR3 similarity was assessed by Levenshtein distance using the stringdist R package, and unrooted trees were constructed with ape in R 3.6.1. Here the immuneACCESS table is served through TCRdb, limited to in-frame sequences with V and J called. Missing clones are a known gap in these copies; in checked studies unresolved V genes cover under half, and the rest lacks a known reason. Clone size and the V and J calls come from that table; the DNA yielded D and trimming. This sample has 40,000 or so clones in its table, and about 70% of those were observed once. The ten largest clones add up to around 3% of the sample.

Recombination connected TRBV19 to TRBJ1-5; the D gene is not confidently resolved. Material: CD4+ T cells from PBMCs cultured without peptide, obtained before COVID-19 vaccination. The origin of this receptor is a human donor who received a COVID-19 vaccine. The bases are TGTGCCAGTAGTACCCTCGATTTAAATCAGCCCCAGCATTTT. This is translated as CASSTLDLNQPQHF. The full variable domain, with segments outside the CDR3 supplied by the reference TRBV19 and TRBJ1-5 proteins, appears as DGGITQSPKYLFRKEGQNVTLSCEQNLNHDAMYWYRQDPGQGLRLIYYSQIVNDFQKGDIAEGYSVSREKKESFPLTVTSAQKNPTAFYLCASSTLDLNQPQHFGDGTRLSIL.